The entry below describes one T cell receptor (beta chain). Its specific antigen is unknown. Base qualities are not recorded, but no much larger clone differs from it by a single base. The CDR3 contains 15 residues, cysteine and phenylalanine counted. Of the read, only the CDR3 DNA is kept; its 45 bases are in frame from base 1. For this chain, trimming is 5 bases at the V end and 5 bases at the J end, and the number of junction bases without a gene match is 10. As encoded in the germline V gene, CDR1 is MDHEN while CDR2 is SYDVKM. The data belong to a study of response to subunit inactivated influenza vaccine (dated by TCRdb to 2016 to 2019). For the study in its entirety: Deep quantitative profiling of the T cell receptor repertoire was used in the study to follow responses to a trivalent subunit inactivated influenza vaccine. Overall study outcomes, separate from this receptor: The authors suggested that each seasonal influenza vaccination may recruit only a limited number of new T cells.

Receptor libraries were prepared by RT-PCR. Sequencing relied on an Illumina HiSeq 2500. TCRdb reanalyzed the raw reads on its own, using fastp at Q25 for trimming and MiXCR for clone calling, and kept in-frame beta chains. Every distinct CDR3 protein forms one entry, paired with its most common genes and DNA. The table for this sample lists fewer than 200,000 distinct CDR3 sequences; around 9% of them were counted only once. The ten largest clones add up to approximately 10% of the sample. The specimen comprised non-naive T cells sorted from PBMCs, sampled on the day of vaccination. The cell subset or site label on this specimen signifies: memory T cell fraction. The clonotype originates from a man over 45 who received an inactivated influenza vaccine. Donor details come from another sample of the same person, matched by shared clones. This receptor chain uses TRBV28 and TRBJ2-5; 8 bases in the middle match TRBD2. The CDR3 loop reads CASSPLARGEETQYF. The nucleotide sequence reads as follows: TGTGCCAGCAGTCCCCTCGCGCGGGGGGAGGAGACCCAGTACTTC.